The rows below give T cell receptor beta chains drawn from one sample of a study of CD4 T cells in relation to SARS-CoV-2 and coronaviruses. Their target antigens are unknown. Libraries were prepared by immunoSEQ multiplex PCR; TCRdb keeps only in-frame clonotypes and omits some of them. The sample has 30,000 to 45,000 clones, approximately 83% seen once. Sequencing was done on a sample of naive CD4+ T cells from PBMCs, cultured in vitro. Receptor source: an adult with COVID-19. Both conserved end residues are part of each CDR3. The D gene is left open where the match is weak. Size tells how often a clone was seen (once, few, many) or the class of an expanded clone, and some rows leave it out.

-	-	TRBJ2-3	TRBV18	TGTGCCAGCTCACCCGGGCTCCAGAGGGAGGCAGATACGCAGTATTTT	CASSPGLQREADTQYF
-	-	TRBJ1-3	TRBV7-8	TGTGCCAGCAGTCAGAGTCGGGCCCCAAACACCATATATTTT	CASSQSRAPNTIYF
-	-	TRBJ2-3	TRBV18	TGTGCCAGCTCACCCTTCGGGACAAACACAGATACGCAGTATTTT	CASSPFGTNTDTQYF
-	TRBD1	TRBJ2-3	TRBV6-5	TGTGCCAGCCGACAGGGGGTAACAGATACGCAGTATTTT	CASRQGVTDTQYF
-	-	TRBJ2-4	TRBV2	-	CASSRTRNIQYFGF
-	TRBD2	TRBJ2-1	TRBV5-1	TGCGCCAGCAGCTTCGACGGGAGGTCCTACAATGAGCAGTTCTTC	CASSFDGRSYNEQFF
few	-	TRBJ1-4	TRBV12-3/TRBV12-4	TGTGCCAGCAGCTCCTACAGGGAAAAACTGTTTTTT	CASSSYREKLFF
-	-	TRBJ2-7	TRBV9	TGTGCCAGCAGCGTAGGATCCGGGGCGACATACGAGCAGTACTTC	CASSVGSGATYEQYF
-	-	TRBJ2-1	TRBV9	TGTGCCAGCAGCGTAGCTCCTAGCGAGAACAATGAGCAGTTCTTC	CASSVAPSENNEQFF
-	-	TRBJ2-1	TRBV18	TGTGCCAGCTCACCTACCGGGACAAGATACAATGAGCAGTTCTTC	CASSPTGTRYNEQFF
-	TRBD2	TRBJ2-1	TRBV14	TGTGCCAGCAGCCAAGCCTGGGGTATGGTAGCGGGACTACGCTACAATGAGCAGTTCTTC	CASSQAWGMVAGLRYNEQFF
once	TRBD1	TRBJ1-6	TRBV6-1	TGTGCCAGCAGTGAAGTATGGACAGGGGGCGGCACCCTCCACTTT	CASSEVWTGGGTLHF
-	-	TRBJ1-2	TRBV3-1/TRBV3-2	TGTGCCAGCAGCCAAGCCGAGCTGAGGAGTGGCTACACCTTC	CASSQAELRSGYTF
-	TRBD2	TRBJ2-1	TRBV6-5	TGTGCCAGCAGCCCCGGACTAGCGGGGACCAATGAGCAGTTCTTC	CASSPGLAGTNEQFF
-	-	TRBJ2-1	TRBV7-3	TGTGCCAGCAGTTCAACAGGCAATGAGCAGTTCTTC	CASSSTGNEQFF
-	TRBD2	TRBJ2-1	TRBV5-1	TGCGCCAGCAGCCCGTTAGCGGGCCACAATGAGCAGTTCTTC	CASSPLAGHNEQFF
once	-	TRBJ1-3	TRBV10-1	TGCGCCAGCCGGGCCTCTTCAGGAAACACCATATATTTT	CASRASSGNTIYF
-	-	TRBJ2-3	TRBV15	TGTGCCACCAGCAGGAGATTGGATACTAGCACAGATACGCAGTATTTT	CATSRRLDTSTDTQYF
-	-	TRBJ2-1	TRBV15	TGTGCCACCAGCAGAGATCCGGCTAGCGCTACAATGAGTCGGCAGTTCTTC	CATSRDPASATMSRQFF
-	TRBD1	TRBJ2-5	TRBV7-2	TGTGCCAGCAGCAAAGAGGGACAGGCCCAAGAGACCCAGTACTTC	CASSKEGQAQETQYF
-	-	TRBJ2-1	TRBV6-4	TGTGCCAGCAGTGACGACTCAAACAATGAGCAGTTCTTC	CASSDDSNNEQFF
once	-	TRBJ2-7	TRBV21-1	TGTGCCAGCAGCAAAGCGGGGACTAGCGGGCCGAGCTCCTACGAGCAGTACTTC	CASSKAGTSGPSSYEQYF
-	-	TRBJ2-1	TRBV27	TGTGCCAGCACTTCCATAGGGGGAAGGGATGAGCAGTTCTTC	CASTSIGGRDEQFF
-	-	TRBJ2-2	TRBV13	TGTGCCAGCAGCTCCGGGACAGCAACGGGGGCCGGGGAGCTGTTTTTT	CASSSGTATGAGELFF
few	-	TRBJ2-1	TRBV6-4	TGTGCCAGCAGTGACTCGATCGAAGGCGGTGGTGAGCAGTTCTTC	CASSDSIEGGGEQFF
once	-	TRBJ1-1	TRBV5-1	TGCGCCAGCAGCTTGGACAGGAACACTGAAGCTTTCTTT	CASSLDRNTEAFF
-	TRBD2	TRBJ2-7	TRBV29-1	TGCAGCGCTCCGGGGCGGGAGTGGCCCTACGAGCAGTACTTC	CSAPGREWPYEQYF
few	TRBD2	TRBJ2-1	TRBV11-3	TGTGCCAGCAGCTTAGAAGGGTCGGCGGGAGCCAATGAGCAGTTCTTC	CASSLEGSAGANEQFF
-	-	TRBJ1-3	TRBV7-9	TGTGCCAGCAGCTTAGCACGTGGAAACACCATATATTTT	CASSLARGNTIYF
-	TRBD1	TRBJ1-2	TRBV18	TGTGCCAGCTCACCAACACGGGACAGGGAATCCGGCTATGGCTACACCTTC	CASSPTRDRESGYGYTF
once	TRBD1	TRBJ2-5	TRBV2	TGTGCCAGCCAGGCGGGACAGGGATTCGAGACCCAGTACTTC	CASQAGQGFETQYF
-	-	TRBJ2-3	TRBV5-1	TGCGCCAGCAGCACGTCAGATACGCAGTATTTT	CASSTSDTQYF
-	-	TRBJ2-2	TRBV5-1	TGCGCCAGCAGCTTGGACAGGGTTGGCACCGGGGAGCTGTTTTTT	CASSLDRVGTGELFF
-	-	TRBJ2-6	TRBV3-1/TRBV3-2	TGTGCCAGCAGCCAAACAGGGACTGGGGCCAACGTCCTGACTTTC	CASSQTGTGANVLTF
-	-	TRBJ2-3	TRBV14	TGTGCCAGCAGCCAAGCCGCGAGGGATACGCAGTATTTT	CASSQAARDTQYF
-	TRBD1	TRBJ1-4	TRBV20-1	TGCAGTGCTAGTGGGGGACAGGAGGAAAAACTGTTTTTT	CSASGGQEEKLFF
-	TRBD2	TRBJ2-1	TRBV5-6	TGTGCCAGCAGCTGGGTAGCGGGAGGGCCGAGCAATGAGCAGTTCTTC	CASSWVAGGPSNEQFF
few	-	TRBJ1-5	TRBV2	TGTGCCACCCGCGGGAGCAATCAGCCCCAGCATTTT	CATRGSNQPQHF
-	-	TRBJ2-6	TRBV27	TGTGCCAGCAGTTTATCTTGGAGCTCTGGGGCCAACGTCCTGACTTTC	CASSLSWSSGANVLTF
-	TRBD2	TRBJ2-5	TRBV4-1	TGCGCCAGCAGCCAAGAAGGACTAGCGGGAGGGGAGACCCAGTACTTC	CASSQEGLAGGETQYF
-	-	TRBJ2-3	TRBV9	TGTGCCAGCAGCCCATTCCAGGGCACAGATACGCAGTATTTT	CASSPFQGTDTQYF
-	-	TRBJ1-2	TRBV20-1	TGCAGTGCTAGTGGGGGAAATTCCTATGGCTACACCTTC	CSASGGNSYGYTF
-	TRBD1	TRBJ2-3	TRBV28	TGTGCCAGCAGTTCCCGGGCAGGGGGAACAGATACGCAGTATTTT	CASSSRAGGTDTQYF
-	-	TRBJ2-2	TRBV9	TGTGCCAGCAGCGTAGCGGGCACCGGGGAGCTGTTTTTT	CASSVAGTGELFF
few	TRBD1	TRBJ2-3	TRBV6-4	TGTGCCAGCAGTGAAGGACAGGGGGCAGATACGCAGTATTTT	CASSEGQGADTQYF
-	-	TRBJ2-5	TRBV24-1	TGTGCCACCAGTGATTTCCGGGAGACCCAGTACTTC	CATSDFRETQYF
-	-	TRBJ2-3	TRBV28	TGTGCCAGCAGTCCCCTCCGGCCGGTCAGCACAGATACGCAGTATTTT	CASSPLRPVSTDTQYF
-	-	TRBJ1-2	TRBV7-2	TGTGCCAGCGCGATCGGGGGCAGTGACTATGGCTACACCTTC	CASAIGGSDYGYTF
few	-	TRBJ1-1	TRBV7-9	TGTGCCAGCAGCTTAGAGAGGGGGATGGGACCGAACACTGAAGCTTTCTTT	CASSLERGMGPNTEAFF
-	-	TRBJ1-1	TRBV6-1	TGTGCCAGCAGTGAAGGCCGAAGCACTGAAGCTTTCTTT	CASSEGRSTEAFF
-	TRBD1	TRBJ1-2	TRBV4-2	TGTGCCAGCAGCCAAGATGGGGACAGGGCGGTCTATGGCTACACCTTC	CASSQDGDRAVYGYTF
-	-	TRBJ2-2	TRBV4-1	TGCGCCAGCAGCCAAGAAGTTAGGGCGAACACCGGGGAGCTGTTTTTT	CASSQEVRANTGELFF
-	-	TRBJ2-7	TRBV28	TGTGCCAGCAGGTCAGCGTTTTCCTACGAGCAGTACTTC	CASRSAFSYEQYF
-	-	TRBJ2-2	TRBV10-3	TGTGCCATAAGACAGAACACCGGGGAGCTGTTTTTT	CAIRQNTGELFF